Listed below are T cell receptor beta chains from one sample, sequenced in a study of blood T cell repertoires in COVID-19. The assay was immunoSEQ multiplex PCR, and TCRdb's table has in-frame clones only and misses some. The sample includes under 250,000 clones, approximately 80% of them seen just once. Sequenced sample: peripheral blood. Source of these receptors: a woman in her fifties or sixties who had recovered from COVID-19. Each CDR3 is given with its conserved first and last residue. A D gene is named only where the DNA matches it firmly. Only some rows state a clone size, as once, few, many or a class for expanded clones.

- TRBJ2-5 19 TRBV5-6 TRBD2 CASSLEGRRLAGAWGTQYF TGTGCCAGCAGCTTGGAGGGTCGGAGACTAGCGGGGGCCTGGGGGACCCAGTACTTC
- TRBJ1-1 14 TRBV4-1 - CASSSRFGNTEAFF TGCGCCAGCAGTAGCAGATTTGGGAACACTGAAGCTTTCTTT
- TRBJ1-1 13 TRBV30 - CAWSDSGNTEAFF TGTGCCTGGAGTGACTCGGGGAACACTGAAGCTTTCTTT
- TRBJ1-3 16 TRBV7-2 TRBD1 CASSPAGGLGGNTIYF TGTGCCAGCAGCCCCGCAGGGGGCCTAGGTGGAAACACCATATATTTT
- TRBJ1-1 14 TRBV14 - CASRTTGRNTEAFF TGTGCCAGCAGGACGACAGGAAGGAACACTGAAGCTTTCTTT
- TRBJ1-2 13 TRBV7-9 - CASSLTPNPGYTF TGTGCCAGCAGCCTCACCCCTAACCCGGGCTACACCTTC
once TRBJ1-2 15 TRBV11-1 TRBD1 CASSPRDRGIGGYTF TGTGCCAGCAGCCCCCGGGACAGGGGTATCGGTGGCTACACCTTC
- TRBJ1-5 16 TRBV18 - CASSPGTGGSNQPQHF TGTGCCAGCTCACCCGGGACGGGGGGTTCCAATCAGCCCCAGCATTTT
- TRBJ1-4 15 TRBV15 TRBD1 CATSRARQGNEKLFF TGTGCCACCAGCAGAGCGAGACAGGGTAATGAAAAACTGTTTTTT
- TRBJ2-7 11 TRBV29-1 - CSVRTAYEQYF TGCAGCGTCCGAACAGCTTACGAGCAGTACTTC
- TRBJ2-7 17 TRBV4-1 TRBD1 CASSQDGKTGTGYEQYF TGCGCCAGCAGCCAAGATGGAAAGACAGGGACAGGGTACGAGCAGTACTTC
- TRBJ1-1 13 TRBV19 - CASSNRDNTEAFF TGTGCCAGCAGTAACAGGGATAACACTGAAGCTTTCTTT
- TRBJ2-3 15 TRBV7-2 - CASSLVGRGTDTQYF TGTGCCAGCAGCTTAGTGGGCAGGGGTACAGATACGCAGTATTTT
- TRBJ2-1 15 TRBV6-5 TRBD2 CASTQSGGSYNEQFF TGTGCCAGCACCCAATCGGGGGGTTCCTACAATGAGCAGTTCTTC
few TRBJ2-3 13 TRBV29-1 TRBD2 CSAQRGNTDTQYF TGCAGCGCCCAGCGGGGGAACACAGATACGCAGTATTTT
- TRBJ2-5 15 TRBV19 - CASSTSSLARETQYF TGTGCCAGTAGTACCTCCAGCCTAGCTAGGGAGACCCAGTACTTC
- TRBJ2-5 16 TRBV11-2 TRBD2 CASSFGQLAGAGTQYF TGTGCCAGCAGCTTCGGACAACTAGCGGGGGCCGGGACCCAGTACTTC
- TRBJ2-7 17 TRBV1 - CTSSQVPLAGHSYEQYF TGCACCAGCAGCCAAGTCCCACTAGCGGGGCACAGCTACGAGCAGTACTTC
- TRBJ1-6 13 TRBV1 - CTSMGAVNSPLHF TGCACCAGCATGGGGGCGGTCAATTCACCCCTCCACTTT
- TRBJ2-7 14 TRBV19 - CASSLPDRTYEQYF TGTGCCAGTAGTCTCCCGGACAGAACCTACGAGCAGTACTTC
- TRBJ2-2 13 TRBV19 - CASSRGEVGELFF TGTGCCAGTAGTAGGGGGGAGGTCGGGGAGCTGTTTTTT
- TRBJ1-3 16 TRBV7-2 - CASSLAAANSGNTIYF TGTGCCAGCAGCTTAGCGGCGGCCAACTCTGGAAACACCATATATTTT
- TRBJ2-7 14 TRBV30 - CAWSGQGLAYEQYF TGTGCCTGGAGTGGACAGGGACTTGCCTACGAGCAGTACTTC
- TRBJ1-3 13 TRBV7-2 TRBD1 CATGTGAGNTIYF TGTGCCACCGGGACAGGTGCTGGAAACACCATATATTTT
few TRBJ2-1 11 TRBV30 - CAWTPSNEQFF TGTGCCTGGACTCCCTCCAATGAGCAGTTCTTC
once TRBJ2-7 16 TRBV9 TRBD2 CASSVDQRGGTYEQYF TGTGCCAGCAGCGTAGATCAGCGGGGGGGTACCTACGAGCAGTACTTC
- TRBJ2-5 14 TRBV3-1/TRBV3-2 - CASSQEARIETQYF TGTGCCAGCAGCCAAGAGGCTAGGATAGAGACCCAGTACTTC
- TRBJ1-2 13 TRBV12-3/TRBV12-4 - CASSQGINYGYTF TGTGCCAGCAGTCAGGGAATTAACTATGGCTACACCTTC
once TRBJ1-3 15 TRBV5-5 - CASSFGGMGGNTIYF TGTGCCAGCAGCTTCGGGGGTATGGGAGGAAACACCATATATTTT
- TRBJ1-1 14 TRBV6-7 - CASSYLAGDTEAFF TGTGCCAGCAGTTATCTGGCGGGGGATACTGAAGCTTTCTTT
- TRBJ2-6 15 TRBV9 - CASSAQGSGANVLTF TGTGCCAGCAGTGCGCAGGGTTCTGGGGCCAACGTCCTGACTTTC
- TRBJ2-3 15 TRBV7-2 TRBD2 CASSSAGGSTDTQYF TGTGCCAGCAGCTCGGCGGGGGGGAGTACAGATACGCAGTATTTT
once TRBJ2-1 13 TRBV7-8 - CASSLEAARGQFF TGTGCCAGCAGCTTAGAGGCAGCCCGAGGACAGTTCTTC
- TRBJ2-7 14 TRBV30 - CAWSTRGFLYEQYF TGTGCCTGGAGTACAAGAGGGTTCCTCTACGAGCAGTACTTC
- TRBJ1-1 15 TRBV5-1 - CASSLAAGGRAEAFF TGCGCCAGCAGCTTGGCCGCGGGAGGTCGGGCGGAAGCTTTCTTT
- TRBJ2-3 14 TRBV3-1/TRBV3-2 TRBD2 CASSQTSGTDTQYF TGTGCCAGCAGCCAAACTAGCGGGACAGATACGCAGTATTTT
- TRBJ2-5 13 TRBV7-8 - CASSRAGQETQYF TGTGCCAGCAGCCGGGCGGGCCAAGAGACCCAGTACTTC
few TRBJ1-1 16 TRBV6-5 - CASSYSMVADNTEAFF TGTGCCAGCAGTTACTCGATGGTGGCAGATAACACTGAAGCTTTCTTT
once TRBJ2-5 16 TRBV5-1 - CASSLYPTGRGETQYF TGCGCCAGCAGCTTGTATCCTACAGGGAGGGGGGAGACCCAGTACTTC
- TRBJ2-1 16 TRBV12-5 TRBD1 CASGLATGGFIGEQFF TGTGCTAGTGGTTTGGCGACAGGGGGCTTTATTGGTGAGCAGTTCTTC
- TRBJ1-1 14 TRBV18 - CASSLIQGNTEAFF TGTGCCAGCTCACTTATACAGGGCAACACTGAAGCTTTCTTT
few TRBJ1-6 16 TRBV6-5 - CASSYGDISYNSPLHF TGTGCCAGCAGTTACGGGGACATCTCCTATAATTCACCCCTCCACTTT